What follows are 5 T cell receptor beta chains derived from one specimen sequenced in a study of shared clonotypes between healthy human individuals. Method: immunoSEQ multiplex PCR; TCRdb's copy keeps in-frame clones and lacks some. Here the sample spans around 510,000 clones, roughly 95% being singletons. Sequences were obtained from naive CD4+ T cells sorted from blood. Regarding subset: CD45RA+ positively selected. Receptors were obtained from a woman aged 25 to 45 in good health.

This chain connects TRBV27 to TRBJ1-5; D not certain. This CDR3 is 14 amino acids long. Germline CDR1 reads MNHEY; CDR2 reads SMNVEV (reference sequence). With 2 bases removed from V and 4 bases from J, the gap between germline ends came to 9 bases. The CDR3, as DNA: TGTGCCAGCAGTTTACGGCAGCGAAATCAGCCCCAGCATTTT. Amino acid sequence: CASSLRQRNQPQHF.

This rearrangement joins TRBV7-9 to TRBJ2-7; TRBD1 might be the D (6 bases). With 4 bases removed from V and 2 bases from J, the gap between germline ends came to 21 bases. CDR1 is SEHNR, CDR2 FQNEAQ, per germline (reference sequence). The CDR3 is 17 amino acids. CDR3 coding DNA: TGTGCCAGCAGCTCTTCGGACAGCCTAGGATCGCCCTACGAGCAGTACTTC. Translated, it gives CASSSSDSLGSPYEQYF.

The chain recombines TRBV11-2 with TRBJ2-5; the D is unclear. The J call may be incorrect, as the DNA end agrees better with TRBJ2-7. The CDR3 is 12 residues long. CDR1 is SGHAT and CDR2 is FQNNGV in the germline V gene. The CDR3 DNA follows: TGTGCCAGCAGCTTGATCACCTACGAGCAGTACTTC. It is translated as CASSLITYEQYF.

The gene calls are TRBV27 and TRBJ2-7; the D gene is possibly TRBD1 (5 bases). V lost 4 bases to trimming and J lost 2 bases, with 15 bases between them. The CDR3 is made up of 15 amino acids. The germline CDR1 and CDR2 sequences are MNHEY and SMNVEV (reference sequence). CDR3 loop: CASSSIAGSPYEQYF. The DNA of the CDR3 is TGTGCCAGCAGTTCGATAGCAGGGTCCCCCTACGAGCAGTACTTC.

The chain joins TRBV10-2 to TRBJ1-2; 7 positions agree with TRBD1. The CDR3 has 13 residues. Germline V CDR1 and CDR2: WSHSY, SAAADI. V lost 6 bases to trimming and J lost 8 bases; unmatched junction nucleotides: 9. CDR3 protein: CASRAQGTQGYTF. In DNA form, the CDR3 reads TGCGCCAGCAGAGCACAGGGGACGCAGGGCTACACCTTC.